A single sample is the source of the 8 T cell receptor beta chains below, sequenced in a study of T cells after yellow fever vaccination. TCRdb reanalysed the 5' RACE reads using MiXCR and keeps one entry per CDR3 protein. Of approximately 550,000 distinct CDR3 sequences listed, roughly 14% are singletons. The sample consisted of PBMCs, taken on the day of the yellow fever booster vaccination. Source of these receptors: a man aged 25-45 years who received the YFV17D yellow fever vaccine.

In its sample, this clonotype was seen a few times. The V gene is TRBV23-1, the J gene TRBJ2-2, with 7 positions matching TRBD1. TRBV23-1 is assigned to the ORF class and has an uncertain function. V shed 6 bases, J shed 1 base, and the junction held 14 bases outside the gene matches. CDR3 length: 18 residues. The CDR3 is CASRQPPPQGRNTGELFF. CDR3 nucleotides: TGCGCCAGCAGACAGCCCCCCCCACAGGGGAGGAACACCGGGGAGCTGTTTTTT.

This chain's CDR3 is CSARAQGGEQFF. The DNA for the CDR3 is TGCAGTGCTAGGGCACAGGGTGGTGAGCAGTTCTTC. This rearrangement joins TRBV20-1 to TRBJ2-1; TRBD1 is a possible D gene (6 bases). The CDR3 consists of 12 residues. Deletions cut 3 bases from V and 9 bases from J, with 12 bases between. Germline lookup yields CDR1 DFQATT and CDR2 SNEGSKA (reference sequence).

The sample holds many counts of this clonotype. This sequence joins TRBV24-1 and TRBJ2-1; D possibly corresponds to TRBD2 (7 bases). This CDR3 comprises 12 residues. V lost 9 bases and J 12 bases, leaving 17 bases between the germline ends. Germline assignment: CDR1 KGHDR and CDR2 SFDVKD. The CDR3 sequence: CATSSGLGGQFF. The DNA of the CDR3 is TGTGCCACCTCTAGCGGCCTAGGGGGGCAGTTCTTC.

V gene TRBV12-3 or TRBV12-4 combines with J gene TRBJ1-2; D might be TRBD1 (6 bases). The CDR3 has 13 residues. V was clipped by 8 bases and J by 7 bases, with 17 bases between them. The CDR3 DNA follows: TGTGCCAGCGGCCTTCCCGGGGGCGGTGGCTACACCTTC. Translating gives CASGLPGGGGYTF.

There are a few counts of this clonotype. The V call is TRBV20-1, the J call TRBJ2-4; tentatively, D is TRBD1 (6 bases). Trimming shortened V by 6 bases and J by 4 bases, and 13 bases separated the two germline ends. CDR3 length: 13 residues. Germline CDR1 reads DFQATT; CDR2 reads SNEGSKA (reference sequence). CDR3 DNA: TGCAGTGCCCTAGTCGGGACAAAAAACATTCAGTACTTC. Its translation is CSALVGTKNIQYF.

In its sample, this clonotype was seen a few times. The rearrangement uses TRBV5-4 and TRBJ2-3, with TRBD2 matching over 7 bases. Germline V gives CDR1 SGHNT, CDR2 YYREEE (reference sequence). The V gene end was trimmed by 6 bases and the J gene end by 6 bases; junction bases not matched to a gene: 4. The CDR3 loop spans 12 amino acids. CDR3 sequence: CASKRDVDTQYF. For the CDR3, the DNA is TGTGCCAGCAAGCGGGATGTGGATACGCAGTATTTT.

The sample holds a few counts of this clonotype. The V gene is TRBV4-2, the J gene TRBJ2-3, with D possibly being TRBD2 (6 bases). Trimming stripped 4 bases from V and 3 bases from J, with 11 bases between. Germline CDR1 LGHNA, CDR2 YNFKEQ. This CDR3 is 14 amino acids long. This CDR3 is CASSPGTFTDTQYF. CDR3 in DNA: TGTGCCAGCAGCCCTGGGACTTTTACAGATACGCAGTATTTT.

The CDR3, as DNA: TGTGCCAGCAGCCACGGGACAACCACAGATACGCAGTATTTT. This sequence encodes CASSHGTTTDTQYF. V and J are TRBV3-1 and TRBJ2-3; the D gene is possibly TRBD1 (6 bases). Trimming shortened V by 3 bases and J by 2 bases, and 9 bases separated the two germline ends. In germline, CDR1 is LGHDT, CDR2 YNNKEL (reference sequence). CDR3 length: 14 amino acids.